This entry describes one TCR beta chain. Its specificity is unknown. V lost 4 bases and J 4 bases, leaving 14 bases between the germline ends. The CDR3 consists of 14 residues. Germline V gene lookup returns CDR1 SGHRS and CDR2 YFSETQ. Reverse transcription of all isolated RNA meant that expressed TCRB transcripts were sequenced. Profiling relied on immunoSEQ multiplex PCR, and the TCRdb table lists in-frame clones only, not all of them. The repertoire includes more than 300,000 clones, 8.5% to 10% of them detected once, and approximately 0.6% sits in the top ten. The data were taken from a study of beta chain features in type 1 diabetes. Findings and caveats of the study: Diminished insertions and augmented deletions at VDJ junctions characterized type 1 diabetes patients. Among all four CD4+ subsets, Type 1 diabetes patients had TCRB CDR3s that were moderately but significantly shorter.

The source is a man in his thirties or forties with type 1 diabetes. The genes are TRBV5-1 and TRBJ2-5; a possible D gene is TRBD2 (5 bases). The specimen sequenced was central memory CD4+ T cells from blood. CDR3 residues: CASSPYGVRETQYF. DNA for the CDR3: TGCGCCAGCAGCCCCTACGGGGTACGAGAGACCCAGTACTTC.